The 13 T cell receptor beta chains reported below all come from one sample, sequenced in a study of beta chain features in type 1 diabetes. Study-wide results and caveats: Shorter TCRB CDR3s, moderately but significantly so, marked every one of the four CD4+ subsets in Type 1 diabetes patients.

These TCRs' antigens remain unknown. The sequenced template was cDNA made from the entire isolated RNA. Using immunoSEQ multiplex PCR, the repertoire was profiled, and TCRdb retains in-frame clones only, with some absent. The sample contains about 650,000 clones, around 12% of which appear only once. The specimen sequenced was naive CD4+ T cells from blood. The receptors were gathered from a man aged 25-40 years with type 1 diabetes.

This rearrangement joins TRBV29-1 to TRBJ2-7; D possibly corresponds to TRBD1 (6 bases). Looked up from germline, CDR1 is SQVTM and CDR2 is ANQGSEA. The CDR3 consists of 13 residues. The V gene lost 4 bases and the J gene lost 2 bases, with 12 bases spanning the gap. CDR3 residues: CSVAGTQTYEQYF. CDR3 nucleotide sequence: TGCAGCGTTGCTGGGACACAGACCTACGAGCAGTACTTC.

V usage is TRBV11-3 and J usage is TRBJ2-7; no clear D. The CDR3 spans 14 residues. Trimming took off 1 base at V and 5 bases at J, with 12 bases between the two ends. Germline V gene sequence: CDR1 SGHNT, CDR2 YENEEA. The CDR3 here is CASSLAYTFDEQYF. For the CDR3, the DNA is TGTGCCAGCAGCTTAGCGTATACGTTCGACGAGCAGTACTTC.

The chain carries TRBV6-5 and TRBJ1-2; TRBD1 might be the D (6 bases). The CDR3 sequence is 13 residues long. V lost 6 bases and J 7 bases, leaving 15 bases between the germline ends. Germline V CDR1 and CDR2: MNHEY, SVGAGI. The DNA of the CDR3 is TGTGCCAGCAGCAAAACAGGGTTGGGTGGCTACACCTTC. This encodes CASSKTGLGGYTF.

V usage is TRBV20-1 and J usage is TRBJ2-5; D unclear. The CDR3 runs 11 residues. CDR1 is DFQATT and CDR2 is SNEGSKA in the germline V gene (reference sequence). The germline V and J ends were trimmed by 1 base and 5 bases, with 5 bases remaining between them. DNA for the CDR3: TGCAGTGCTAGAGGTGTGGAGACCCAGTACTTC. Its protein product is CSARGVETQYF.

This clone occurred a few times. The V call is TRBV30, the J call TRBJ2-7; D is unclear. Germline assignment: CDR1 GTSNPN and CDR2 SVGIG (reference sequence). The CDR3 loop spans 17 amino acids. V lost 3 bases and J lost 2, with 23 bases in between. The CDR3 DNA reads TGTGCCTGGAGCCCCGGGTCGGCAGCAGAGCTGCCCTACGAGCAGTACTTC. Translated, it gives CAWSPGSAAELPYEQYF.

This clone was seen only a few times. The CDR3 protein is CASSILTGQQFF. The CDR3 nucleotides are TGTGCCAGTAGTATCCTGACAGGGCAACAGTTTTTT. The chain links TRBV19 to TRBJ1-4, with 7 bases that match TRBD1. V trimming: 3 bases; J trimming: 16 bases; junction bases outside the gene matches: 8. Germline lookup yields CDR1 LNHDA and CDR2 SQIVND (reference sequence). There are 12 residues in the CDR3.

This clone was seen a handful of times. V gene TRBV7-7 combines with J gene TRBJ2-1; D not certain. Deletions cut 3 bases from V and 5 bases from J, with 8 bases between. CDR1 and CDR2 from the germline V gene are SSHAT and FNYEAQ (reference sequence). This CDR3 contains 13 residues. In nucleotides, the CDR3 is TGTGCCAGCAGCTTCGGGTCGAACAATGAGCAGTTCTTC. As protein: CASSFGSNNEQFF. Full variable domain (remainder filled in from reference TRBV7-7 and TRBJ2-1): GAGVSQSPRYKVTKRGQDVTLRCDPISSHATLYWYQQALGQGPEFLTYFNYEAQPDKSGLPSDRFSAERPEGSISTLTIQRTEQRDSAMYRCASSFGSNNEQFFGPGTRLTVL.

The genes are TRBV6-1 and TRBJ1-1; 9 nucleotides align to TRBD1. The trim removed 7 bases at V and 4 bases at J, leaving 4 bases unmatched. Germline CDR1 MNHNS, CDR2 SASEGT. This CDR3 contains 13 residues. The CDR3 region has the DNA TGTGCCAGCATCGGGACAGGGTCCACTGAAGCTTTCTTT. Translating it yields CASIGTGSTEAFF.

This chain uses TRBV15 with TRBJ2-2, with D possibly called TRBD1 or TRBD2 (5 bases each). CDR3 size: 17 residues. Germline V gene lookup returns CDR1 LNHNV and CDR2 YYDKDF (reference sequence). V was shortened by 1 base and J by 1 base, with 13 bases between the two germline ends. CDR3 sequence reads: CATSRGSGTENTGELFF. The CDR3, as DNA: TGTGCCACCAGCAGAGGGTCCGGGACGGAGAACACCGGGGAGCTGTTTTTT.

The chain couples TRBV29-1 to TRBJ2-3, with 7 nucleotides matching TRBD2. V was pared by 4 bases and J by 2 bases, with 3 bases of the junction left unmatched. CDR1 and CDR2 from the germline V gene are SQVTM and ANQGSEA. The CDR3 has 13 residues. The CDR3 loop is CSVAGGTTDTQYF. The DNA for the CDR3 is TGCAGCGTTGCGGGGGGTACCACAGATACGCAGTATTTT.

The chain employs TRBV2 and TRBJ2-1; perhaps D is TRBD1 or TRBD2 (5 bases each). The CDR3 loop spans 14 amino acids. The germline V gene encodes CDR1 SNHLY and CDR2 FYNNEI. V lost 7 bases to trimming and J lost 10 bases, with 20 bases between them. For the CDR3, the DNA is TGTGCCAGCATGAAGGTACGGGGCCCCGAAGAGCAGTTCTTC. Protein: CASMKVRGPEEQFF.

The chain has TRBV5-1 and TRBJ1-2; D gene ambiguous. The germline V and J ends were trimmed by 4 bases and 2 bases, with 9 bases remaining between them. This CDR3 region has 13 residues. Looked up from germline, CDR1 is SGHRS and CDR2 is YFSETQ. The DNA of the CDR3 is TGCGCCAGCAGCCCCCCCGGGAACTATGGCTACACCTTC. Protein: CASSPPGNYGYTF. The full variable domain, completed using reference TRBV5-1 and TRBJ1-2, is KAGVTQTPRYLIKTRGQQVTLSCSPISGHRSVSWYQQTPGQGLQFLFEYFSETQRNKGNFPGRFSGRQFSNSRSEMNVSTLELGDSALYLCASSPPGNYGYTFGSGTRLTVV.

The rearrangement uses TRBV9 and TRBJ1-6; the D gene is possibly TRBD1 (6 bases). Trimming took 4 bases from V and 14 from J, leaving 13 bases between them. This CDR3 has 12 residues. Looked up from germline, CDR1 is SGDLS and CDR2 is YYNGEE. In nucleotides, the CDR3 is TGTGCCAGCAGCCTATACCGGGACACCCTCCACTTT. It is translated as CASSLYRDTLHF.